One sample yielded the 10 T cell receptor beta chains listed below, sequenced in a study of beta chain features in type 1 diabetes. The investigators reverse transcribed all of the isolated RNA, so they sequenced expressed TCRB transcripts. Assay: immunoSEQ multiplex PCR; the TCRdb copy retains only in-frame clones and omits some. The repertoire holds 450,000 or so clones, with more than 9.5% as singletons. Sequenced sample: naive CD4+ T cells from blood. The receptors come from a woman aged 18-29 years in good health.

The CDR3 region is CASSYNGDSQETQYF. In DNA form, the CDR3 reads TGTGCCAGCAGTTACAACGGGGACAGTCAAGAGACCCAGTACTTC. The rearrangement joins TRBV6-5 to TRBJ2-5; 7 bases are a match to TRBD1. V was pared by 2 bases and J by 2 bases, with 5 bases of the junction left unmatched. The length of the CDR3 is 15 residues. Germline CDR1 reads MNHEY; CDR2 reads SVGAGI.

V usage is TRBV7-9 and J usage is TRBJ2-7; D gene uncertain. The CDR3 has 15 amino acids. V dropped 5 bases and J dropped 2 bases, with 16 bases sitting between them. CDR1 is SEHNR and CDR2 is FQNEAQ in the germline V gene (reference sequence). CDR3 coding DNA: TGTGCCAGCAGCCCCGCTGGGCCAGACCCCTACGAGCAGTACTTC. Encoded protein: CASSPAGPDPYEQYF.

In its sample, this clone was seen a few times. This chain links TRBV4-2 with TRBJ2-7, with a weak D call TRBD2 (5 bases). Trimming removed 4 bases at V and 7 bases at J, with 14 bases between. Germline CDR1 is LGHNA and CDR2 is YNFKEQ. The CDR3 has 13 residues. The CDR3 protein is CASSPRVYKEQYF. The CDR3 DNA reads as TGTGCCAGCAGCCCGCGGGTCTATAAGGAGCAGTACTTC.

This clone has a handful of counts. This same CDR3 is encoded by further DNA sequences in the sample. V usage is TRBV30 and J usage is TRBJ2-1; the D call may be TRBD1 or TRBD2 (6 bases each). V lost 4 bases and J 7 bases, leaving 11 bases between the germline ends. The CDR3 spans 12 residues. Germline V gene data show CDR1 as GTSNPN and CDR2 as SVGIG (reference sequence). The CDR3 nucleotides read TGTGCCTGGATCGGAGGGGGGAATGAGCAGTTCTTC. Its protein is CAWIGGGNEQFF.

This clone was observed a handful of times. One end of the junction varies from germline; a read error may be responsible. The chain joins TRBV18 to TRBJ2-1; TRBD1 or TRBD2 may be the D gene (5 bases each). CDR1 KGHSH and CDR2 LQKENI come from the germline V gene. There are 11 residues in the CDR3. CDR3 sequence (DNA): TGTGCCAGCTCACCGGGGGACCCTCGGATCTTC. It specifies CASSPGDPRIF.

The chain recombines TRBV2 with TRBJ1-2; no reliable D call. Germline CDR1 and CDR2: SNHLY and FYNNEI. V lost 6 bases and J lost 6, with 8 bases in between. The CDR3 length is 11 residues. CDR3 amino acids: CASSPWNGYTF. CDR3 coding DNA: TGTGCCAGCAGCCCCTGGAATGGCTACACCTTC.

The chain has TRBV4-3 and TRBJ1-1, with a tentative D call TRBD1 (5 bases). Germline values: CDR1 LGHNA, CDR2 YSLEER. V was shortened by 1 base and J by 9 bases, with 18 bases between the two germline ends. The CDR3 has 15 residues. The CDR3: CASSQGGTDGRQAFF. The CDR3 bases are TGCGCCAGCAGCCAAGGCGGGACGGATGGAAGACAAGCTTTCTTT.

The chain has TRBV4-2 and TRBJ2-3; 7 bases are shared with TRBD2. The CDR3 is made up of 17 amino acids. Losses at the gene ends were 5 bases for V and 1 base for J; bases not matched to a gene: 12. Per germline, CDR1 LGHNA and CDR2 YNFKEQ. Here the CDR3 reads CASSLGSGGGRTDTQYF. The CDR3 DNA reads TGTGCCAGCAGCTTGGGCTCTGGCGGGGGACGCACAGATACGCAGTATTTT.

This clone was seen more than once but under ten times. This chain joins TRBV6-6 and TRBJ2-5; 10 bases line up with TRBD2. CDR1 MNHNY and CDR2 SVGAGI come from the germline V gene (reference sequence). V shed 5 bases and J 4 bases; nucleotides not matched to a gene: 7. The CDR3 has 15 residues. CDR3 sequence (DNA): TGTGCCAGCAGTCGAGCAGCGGGAGGGGGAGAGACCCAGTACTTC. It specifies CASSRAAGGGETQYF.

CDR3: CAISGSGGARETQYF. CDR3 sequence (DNA): TGTGCCATCAGCGGTAGCGGGGGTGCACGAGAGACCCAGTACTTC. The chain is built from TRBV10-3 and TRBJ2-5, with 9 bases aligning to TRBD2. In germline, CDR1 is ENHRY, CDR2 SYGVKD. The ends lost 6 bases at V and 4 bases at J; junction bases unmatched: 9. This CDR3 has 15 residues.